The source of this T cell receptor (beta chain) is a study of Ad26.COV2.S vaccination and SARS-CoV-2 variants. As for the study in general: Of the COV1001 trial arms, the Ad26.COV2.S arm included the donor.

Assay used: immunoSEQ multiplex PCR; TCRdb lists only in-frame clones, some missing. The profile shows around 380,000 clones, approximately 91% of them singletons. Treatment denoted: some 20 received Ad26.COV2.S at low or high dose, single or two shots; 5 received placebo; per-sample allocation not given. Samples came from day 63 after the first vaccine or placebo injection. The CDR3 is 14 amino acids. CDR1 and CDR2 (germline): LNHDA, SQIVND (reference sequence). Trimming at V came to 5 bases and at J to 1 base, leaving 4 bases not matched to a gene. Notes on the study in general: People who got the vaccine had more spike-specific TCR breadth than people who got placebo. Participants given vaccine showed non-spike TCR breadth similar to that of placebo recipients. Total T cell responses may have been underestimated by the TCR breadth and depth analyses.

Concerning this clone itself: Antigen specificity is unknown.

The chain has TRBV19 and TRBJ2-7; 8 bases fit TRBD2. Source: peripheral blood, taken in a trial of Ad26.COV2.S vaccine versus placebo. The source is a person between 18 and 60 years old who received the Ad26.COV2.S COVID-19 vaccine or a placebo. The CDR3 spells CASSRSGASYEQYF. In DNA, the CDR3 is TGTGCCAGTAGTCGTAGCGGGGCGTCCTACGAGCAGTACTTC.